This T cell receptor (beta chain) emerged from a study of lymphopenia after photon versus proton radiotherapy. Study-wide results and limits: Photon-treated patients lost naive T cells and TCR diversity; proton-treated stayed stable. A bigger post-nadir fall in TCR diversity correlated inversely with survival time in deceased patients.

Using immunoSEQ multiplex PCR, the repertoire was profiled, and TCRdb retains in-frame clones only, with some absent. The sample yields some 55,000 clones, approximately 82% seen once. This clone has only one observation. Antigen unknown. This TCR was recovered from a man in his forties or fifties with gastric cancer. The specimen was peripheral blood, collected from a patient treated with photon-based radiotherapy.

The CDR3 DNA reads TGTGCCAGCAGCTTGACTAGCGGGAGAACCGCAGAGACCCAGTACTTC. Its protein is CASSLTSGRTAETQYF. J is TRBJ2-5 and V is TRBV7-2, with 12 bases matching TRBD2. The germline V gene has CDR1 SGHTA and CDR2 FQGNSA. V dropped 3 bases and J dropped 4; count of bases not matched to a gene: 6. There are 16 residues in the CDR3.